This T cell receptor (beta chain) was obtained from a study of blood T cell repertoires in COVID-19 (dated by TCRdb to 2018 to 2020). About the full investigation: Samples from collaborators originated in the United States, Italy and Spain and spanned both the acute and convalescent phases of COVID-19. Where available, HLA class I and class II types were taken from metadata supplied by the sample provider and were not determined by assay-based typing. The material from the prospective study consisted of cDNA or gDNA derived from T cells, B-cell-depleted T cells, or PBMCs. The repertoires were released in a freely available public database intended as a resource for research on the immune response to SARS-CoV-2. The sample metadata nearly always contained a de-identified subject ID, COVID-19 status, age in years and sex. Samples were obtained from the ongoing ImmuneRACE study (first 160 participants) and from about 1,300 subjects provided by 6 global collaborators. Subjects who had been exposed to COVID-19, were actively infected with it, or had recovered from it provided the deeply sampled blood TCRbeta repertoires that made up the dataset. Points the paper makes about the study in general: Clinical and demographic metadata were provided uncurated, with the amount varying by source and participant.

Note on this clone: Its antigen target is currently unknown. Base qualities are missing; no much larger clone stands one base away.

TCRbeta CDR3 regions were amplified from genomic DNA by means of the immunoSEQ Assay, a bias-controlled multiplex PCR. In the original analysis: The number of nucleated cells in each sample was estimated by amplification of reference gene primers within the assay. Sequence reads were collapsed and filtered to measure the absolute abundance of every unique TCRbeta CDR3 rearrangement. For each sample, productive Simpson clonality was calculated by taking the square root of Simpson's diversity index across productive rearrangements. Drawn from immuneACCESS, this table holds only the in-frame rearrangements with V and J called that TCRdb kept. Clones are partly lost; checked studies trace under half to an unresolved V gene and leave the rest unexplained. V, J and clone size reflect that table, while D and trimming were determined from the DNA. In this sample the table shows fewer than 400,000 clones, roughly 88% of which occur a single time. The ten largest account for roughly 2% of the sample.

Enrolling through a virtual design, the prospective study's participants ranged in age from about 18 to 100 years and lived across roughly 24 United States geographic areas. In the prospective study, participants were assigned to cohorts based on the clinical history participants reported in a screening survey and a study questionnaire. Recovered participants in ImmuneRACE Cohort 3 were defined by two consecutive negative NP/OP PCR tests, clearance by a healthcare professional, or resolution of symptoms. In the prospective study, whole blood, serum and a nasopharyngeal or oropharyngeal swab were collected from each participant by mobile phlebotomists. Additional blood draws and questionnaires over an approximately two-month period could optionally be provided by prospective study participants. Before DNA extraction, blood samples from the prospective study were shipped at room temperature or frozen.

The germline V gene (reference sequence) yields PRHDT for CDR1 and FYEKMQ for CDR2. The junction shows trimming of 4 bases on V and 8 bases on J, and the gene matches do not reach 15 bases of it. Taken from cysteine to phenylalanine, the CDR3 has 16 residues. Only the CDR3 DNA is retained, 48 bases long and in frame from the first base. This TCR came from a man aged 30 to 39 who had recovered from COVID-19. Sequences were obtained from PBMCs or T cells enriched from blood (not recorded which). The chain is encoded by TRBV13 joined to TRBJ1-2, and 8 junctional nucleotides match TRBD1. The CDR3 protein is CASSSGQGGVTVGYTF. The bases are TGTGCCAGCAGCTCAGGACAGGGCGGAGTGACGGTCGGCTACACCTTC.